This entry features one TCR beta chain sequence. Its antigen is still unknown. This specimen comes from a study of cytomegalovirus exposure and HLA in healthy donors. General study results and limits: What was likely a sequencing artifact was a cluster of highly shared sequence variants.

PCR involved 60 Vbeta and 13 Jbeta primers. Method: immunoSEQ multiplex PCR; TCRdb's copy keeps in-frame clones and lacks some. The sample gives about 150,000 clones, roughly 80% of which show up once; about 2% is in the top ten. This TCR was recovered from a male donor in good health and CMV-seronegative. Material for sequencing was PBMCs.

CDR3 residues: CSVEGVGLAGDYNEQFF. In nucleotides, the CDR3 is TGCAGCGTTGAAGGCGTAGGACTAGCGGGGGACTACAATGAGCAGTTCTTC. V is TRBV29-1 and J is TRBJ2-1; 13 bases align to TRBD2. The V and J ends lost 1 base and 3 bases, in that order; junction bases with no gene match: 6. The CDR3 runs 17 residues. CDR1 and CDR2 (germline): SQVTM, ANQGSEA.